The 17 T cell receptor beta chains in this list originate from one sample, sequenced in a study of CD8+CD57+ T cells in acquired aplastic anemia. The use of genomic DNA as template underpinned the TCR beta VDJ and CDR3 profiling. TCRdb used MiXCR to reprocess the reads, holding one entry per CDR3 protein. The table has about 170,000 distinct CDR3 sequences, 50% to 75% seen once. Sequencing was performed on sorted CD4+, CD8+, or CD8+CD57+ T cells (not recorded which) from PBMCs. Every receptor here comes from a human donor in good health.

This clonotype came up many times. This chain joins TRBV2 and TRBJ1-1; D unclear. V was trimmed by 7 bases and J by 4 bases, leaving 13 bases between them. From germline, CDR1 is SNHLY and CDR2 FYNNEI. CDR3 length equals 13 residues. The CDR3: CASIWQEGTEAFF. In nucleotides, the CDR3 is TGTGCCAGCATCTGGCAGGAGGGCACTGAAGCTTTCTTT. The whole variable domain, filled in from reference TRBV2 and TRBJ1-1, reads EPEVTQTPSHQVTQMGQEVILRCVPISNHLYFYWYRQILGQKVEFLVSFYNNEISEKSEIFDDQFSVERPDGSNFTLKIRSTKLEDSAMYFCASIWQEGTEAFFGQGTRLTVV.

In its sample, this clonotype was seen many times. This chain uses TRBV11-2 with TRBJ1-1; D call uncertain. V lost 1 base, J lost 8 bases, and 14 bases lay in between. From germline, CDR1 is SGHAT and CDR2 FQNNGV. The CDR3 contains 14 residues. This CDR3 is CASSLVYSGQEAFF. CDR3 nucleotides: TGTGCCAGCAGCTTAGTTTATAGCGGGCAGGAAGCTTTCTTT.

CDR3: CASSIGTTYTGELFF. The CDR3 coding sequence is TGTGCCAGTAGTATAGGGACGACCTATACCGGGGAGCTGTTTTTT. V gene TRBV19 combines with J gene TRBJ2-2, with D unresolved. Germline assignment: CDR1 LNHDA and CDR2 SQIVND (reference sequence). The CDR3 totals 15 residues. Deletions cut 1 base from V and 5 bases from J, with 11 bases between.

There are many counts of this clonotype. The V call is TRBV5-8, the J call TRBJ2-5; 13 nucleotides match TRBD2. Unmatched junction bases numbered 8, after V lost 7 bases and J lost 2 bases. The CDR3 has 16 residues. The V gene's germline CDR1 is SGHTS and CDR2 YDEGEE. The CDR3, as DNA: TGTGCCAGCGCTGGGACTAGCGGGGCCATACAAGAGACCCAGTACTTC. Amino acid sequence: CASAGTSGAIQETQYF.

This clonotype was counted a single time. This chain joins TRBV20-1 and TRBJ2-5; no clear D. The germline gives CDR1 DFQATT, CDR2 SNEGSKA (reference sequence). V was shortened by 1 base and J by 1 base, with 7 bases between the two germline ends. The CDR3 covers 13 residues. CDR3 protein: CSARVSIQETQYF. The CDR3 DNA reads TGCAGTGCTAGAGTGTCTATCCAAGAGACCCAGTACTTC.

CDR3 amino acids: CARGGVGGYTF. The CDR3 nucleotides read TGTGCGAGGGGGGGCGTCGGTGGCTACACCTTC. The V gene is TRBV2, the J gene TRBJ1-2; TRBD1 might be the D (6 bases). CDR1 is SNHLY and CDR2 is FYNNEI in the germline V gene. The CDR3 extends over 11 amino acids.

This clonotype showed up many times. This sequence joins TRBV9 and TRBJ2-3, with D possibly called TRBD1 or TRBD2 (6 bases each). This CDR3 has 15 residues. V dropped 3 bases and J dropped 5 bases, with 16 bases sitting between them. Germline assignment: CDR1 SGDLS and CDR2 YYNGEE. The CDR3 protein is CASSAMAEGVDTQYF. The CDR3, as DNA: TGTGCCAGCAGCGCCATGGCGGAGGGGGTAGATACGCAGTATTTT.

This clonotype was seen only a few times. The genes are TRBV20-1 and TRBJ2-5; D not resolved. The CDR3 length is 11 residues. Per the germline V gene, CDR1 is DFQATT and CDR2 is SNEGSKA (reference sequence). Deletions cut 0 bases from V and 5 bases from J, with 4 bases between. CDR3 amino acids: CSAREGETQYF. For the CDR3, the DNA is TGCAGTGCTAGAGAAGGGGAGACCCAGTACTTC.

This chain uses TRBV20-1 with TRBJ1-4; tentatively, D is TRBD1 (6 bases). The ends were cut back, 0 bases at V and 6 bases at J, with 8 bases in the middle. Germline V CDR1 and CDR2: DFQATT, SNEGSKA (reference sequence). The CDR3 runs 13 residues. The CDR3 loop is CSARDHRDEKLFF. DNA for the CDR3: TGCAGTGCTAGAGATCACAGGGATGAAAAACTGTTTTTT.

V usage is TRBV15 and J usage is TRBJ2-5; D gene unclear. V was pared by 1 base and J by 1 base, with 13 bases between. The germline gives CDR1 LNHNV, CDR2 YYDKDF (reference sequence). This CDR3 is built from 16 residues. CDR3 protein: CATSRAAVTPQETQYF. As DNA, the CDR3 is TGTGCCACCAGCAGAGCGGCAGTCACCCCCCAAGAGACCCAGTACTTC.

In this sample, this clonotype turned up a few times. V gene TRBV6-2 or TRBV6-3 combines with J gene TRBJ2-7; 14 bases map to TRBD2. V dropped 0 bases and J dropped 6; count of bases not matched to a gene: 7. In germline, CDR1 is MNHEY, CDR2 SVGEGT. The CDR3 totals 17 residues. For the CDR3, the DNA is TGTGCCAGCAGTTACTCCCCGGGACTAGCGGGAGCTGTCGAGCAGTACTTC. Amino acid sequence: CASSYSPGLAGAVEQYF.

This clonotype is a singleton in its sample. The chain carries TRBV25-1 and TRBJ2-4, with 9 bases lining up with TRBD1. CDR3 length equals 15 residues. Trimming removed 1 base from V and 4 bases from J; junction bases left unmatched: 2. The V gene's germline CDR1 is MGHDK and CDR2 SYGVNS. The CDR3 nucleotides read TGTGCCAGCAGTGAATCTGGGACAGGGAAAAACATTCAGTACTTC. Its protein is CASSESGTGKNIQYF.

CDR3 loop: CATVTGPRGDEQYF. DNA of the CDR3: TGTGCCACAGTTACCGGGCCGCGCGGAGACGAGCAGTACTTC. This chain joins TRBV6-5 and TRBJ2-7; D uncertain. The CDR3 extends over 14 amino acids. The ends were cut back, 10 bases at V and 5 bases at J, with 21 bases in the middle. Looked up from germline, CDR1 is MNHEY and CDR2 is SVGAGI.

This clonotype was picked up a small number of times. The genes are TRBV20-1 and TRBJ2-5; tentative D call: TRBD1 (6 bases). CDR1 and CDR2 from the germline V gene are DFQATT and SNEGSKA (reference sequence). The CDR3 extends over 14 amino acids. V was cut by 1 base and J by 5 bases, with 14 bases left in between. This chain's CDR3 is CSARARDTGETQYF. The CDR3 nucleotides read TGCAGTGCTAGAGCCCGGGACACAGGGGAGACCCAGTACTTC.

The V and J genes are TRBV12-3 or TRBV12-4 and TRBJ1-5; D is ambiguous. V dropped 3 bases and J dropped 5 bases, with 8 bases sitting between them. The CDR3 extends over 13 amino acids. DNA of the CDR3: TGTGCCAGCAGTTTTCAGAGGGATCAGCCCCAGCATTTT. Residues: CASSFQRDQPQHF.

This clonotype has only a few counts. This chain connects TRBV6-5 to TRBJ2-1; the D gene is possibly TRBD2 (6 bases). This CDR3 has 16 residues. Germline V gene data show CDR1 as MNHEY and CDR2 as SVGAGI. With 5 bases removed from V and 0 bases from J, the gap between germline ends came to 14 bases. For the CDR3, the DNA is TGTGCCAGCAGTCCACTTCCGGGAGTCTCCTACAATGAGCAGTTCTTC. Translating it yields CASSPLPGVSYNEQFF.

CDR3 sequence: CAISDKFRDDEKLFF. In DNA, the CDR3 is TGTGCCATCAGTGACAAGTTCAGGGATGATGAAAAACTGTTTTTT. The rearrangement uses TRBV10-3 and TRBJ1-4, with a weak D call TRBD1 (5 bases). This CDR3 is 15 amino acids long. The germline V and J ends were trimmed by 3 bases and 6 bases, with 14 bases remaining between them. CDR1 and CDR2 (germline): ENHRY, SYGVKD.